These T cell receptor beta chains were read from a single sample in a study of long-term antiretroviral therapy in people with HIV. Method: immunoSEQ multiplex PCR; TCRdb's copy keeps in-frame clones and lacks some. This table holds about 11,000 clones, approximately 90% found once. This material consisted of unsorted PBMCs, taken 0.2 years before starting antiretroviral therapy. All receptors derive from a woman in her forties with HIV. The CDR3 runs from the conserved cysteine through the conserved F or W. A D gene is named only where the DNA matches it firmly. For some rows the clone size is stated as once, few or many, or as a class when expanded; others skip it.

cdr3_nt: TGTGCCAGCAGCCAAGGGGTCCTGGGACTCAATCTGGGGGGCAGCACAGATACGCAGTATTTT; cdr3_aa: CASSQGVLGLNLGGSTDTQYF; v_call: TRBV4-2; j_call: TRBJ2-3; d_call: -; clone_size: -
cdr3_nt: TGTGCCAGCAACAACGACAGGACCACCGGGGAGCTGTTTTTT; cdr3_aa: CASNNDRTTGELFF; v_call: TRBV7-2; j_call: TRBJ2-2; d_call: -; clone_size: -
cdr3_nt: TGTGCCAGTAGTTCTTCCTGGACAAATCATCTACCCCTCCACTTT; cdr3_aa: CASSSSWTNHLPLHF; v_call: TRBV19; j_call: TRBJ1-6; d_call: -; clone_size: -
cdr3_nt: TGTGCCAGCAGTACAGACGCGGTCAACTATGGCTACACCTTC; cdr3_aa: CASSTDAVNYGYTF; v_call: TRBV2; j_call: TRBJ1-2; d_call: -; clone_size: -
cdr3_nt: TGTGCCAGTAGACGGGACAGGGGTCTCAACGGGGAGCTGTTTTTT; cdr3_aa: CASRRDRGLNGELFF; v_call: TRBV7-2; j_call: TRBJ2-2; d_call: TRBD1; clone_size: -
cdr3_nt: TGTGCCAGCAGCCCCCGACAGGGAACAAACTATGGCTACACCTTC; cdr3_aa: CASSPRQGTNYGYTF; v_call: TRBV7-9; j_call: TRBJ1-2; d_call: TRBD1; clone_size: -
cdr3_nt: TGCGCCAGCAGCTTGGGACAGGTCTTAATGAACACTGAAGCTTTCTTT; cdr3_aa: CASSLGQVLMNTEAFF; v_call: TRBV5-1; j_call: TRBJ1-1; d_call: -; clone_size: -
cdr3_nt: TGTGCCAGCAGTTACTCACGGGACAACCAAGAGACCCAGTACTTC; cdr3_aa: CASSYSRDNQETQYF; v_call: TRBV6-5; j_call: TRBJ2-5; d_call: -; clone_size: -
cdr3_nt: TGCGCCAGCAGCCAAGATCGGACCTACACAGATACGCAGTATTTT; cdr3_aa: CASSQDRTYTDTQYF; v_call: TRBV4-3; j_call: TRBJ2-3; d_call: -; clone_size: -
cdr3_nt: TGTGCCAGCAGCTTAAAATGGGGCAATCAGCCCCAGCATTTT; cdr3_aa: CASSLKWGNQPQHF; v_call: TRBV7-2; j_call: TRBJ1-5; d_call: -; clone_size: -
cdr3_nt: TGTGCCAGCACCTTGGGAGGGGCGAACACTGAAGCTTTCTTT; cdr3_aa: CASTLGGANTEAFF; v_call: TRBV6-6; j_call: TRBJ1-1; d_call: -; clone_size: -
cdr3_nt: TGTGCCAGCAGTTACGCGGCAAGCCCGAACACTGAAGCTTTCTTT; cdr3_aa: CASSYAASPNTEAFF; v_call: TRBV6-5; j_call: TRBJ1-1; d_call: -; clone_size: -
cdr3_nt: TGTGCCTGGACGGAGAGTTTACCGAACACTGAAGCTTTCTTT; cdr3_aa: CAWTESLPNTEAFF; v_call: TRBV30; j_call: TRBJ1-1; d_call: -; clone_size: large
cdr3_nt: TGCGCCAGCAGCCAAGAGGGCGACGGGGAGCTGTTTTTT; cdr3_aa: CASSQEGDGELFF; v_call: TRBV4-3; j_call: TRBJ2-2; d_call: -; clone_size: -
cdr3_nt: TGTGCCAGCAGCGTAGTGTCGAATCCCGCCCATGGCTACACCTTC; cdr3_aa: CASSVVSNPAHGYTF; v_call: TRBV9; j_call: TRBJ1-2; d_call: -; clone_size: -
cdr3_nt: TGTGCCAGCAGCGGACCACGGGACTACCCACAAGAGACCCAGTACTTC; cdr3_aa: CASSGPRDYPQETQYF; v_call: TRBV7-9; j_call: TRBJ2-5; d_call: TRBD2; clone_size: -
cdr3_nt: TGTGCCAGCCTTATTTTGCACGAGCAGTACTTC; cdr3_aa: CASLILHEQYF; v_call: TRBV6-1; j_call: TRBJ2-7; d_call: -; clone_size: -
cdr3_nt: TGTGCCAGCAGCCCGGTCGGGACAGGGTCGGATACGCAGTATTTT; cdr3_aa: CASSPVGTGSDTQYF; v_call: TRBV5-4; j_call: TRBJ2-3; d_call: TRBD1; clone_size: -
cdr3_nt: TGTGCCAGCACTTCTAGCGGGGGGCTTGAGCAGTTCTTC; cdr3_aa: CASTSSGGLEQFF; v_call: TRBV7-9; j_call: TRBJ2-1; d_call: TRBD2; clone_size: -
cdr3_nt: TGTGCCAGTAGTATATACGGTGACACTGAAGCTTTCTTT; cdr3_aa: CASSIYGDTEAFF; v_call: TRBV19; j_call: TRBJ1-1; d_call: -; clone_size: -
cdr3_nt: TGTGCCAGCAGCCCCGTGGGGGCCAACGTCCTGACTTTC; cdr3_aa: CASSPVGANVLTF; v_call: TRBV5-6; j_call: TRBJ2-6; d_call: -; clone_size: -
cdr3_nt: TGCGCCAGCAGCCACGACAGGGTCTCCTACAATGAGCAGTTCTTC; cdr3_aa: CASSHDRVSYNEQFF; v_call: TRBV4-3; j_call: TRBJ2-1; d_call: TRBD1; clone_size: -
cdr3_nt: TGCGCCAGCAGCCAAGATTCGGGGGATAGTGGCACTGAAGCTTTCTTT; cdr3_aa: CASSQDSGDSGTEAFF; v_call: TRBV4-3; j_call: TRBJ1-1; d_call: -; clone_size: -
cdr3_nt: TGCGCCAGCAGTGAGCACGGGGCCGAGCAGTACTTC; cdr3_aa: CASSEHGAEQYF; v_call: TRBV10-2; j_call: TRBJ2-7; d_call: -; clone_size: -
cdr3_nt: TGTGCCAGCAGCTTGGCCGGACAGGGAGGAGGCGTAAGCTCCACTGAAGCTTTCTTT; cdr3_aa: CASSLAGQGGGVSSTEAFF; v_call: TRBV5-4; j_call: TRBJ1-1; d_call: TRBD1; clone_size: -
cdr3_nt: TGTGCCAGCAGCTCATACCGGGACGGAGCTGAGCAGTACTTC; cdr3_aa: CASSSYRDGAEQYF; v_call: TRBV7-2; j_call: TRBJ2-7; d_call: -; clone_size: -
cdr3_nt: TGTGCCAGCTCACCCGTCAGGGAAACCTACGAGCAGTACTTC; cdr3_aa: CASSPVRETYEQYF; v_call: TRBV18; j_call: TRBJ2-7; d_call: -; clone_size: -
cdr3_nt: TGTGCCAGCAGCGGGGGACCGGGACGTAACACCGGGGAGCTGTTTTTT; cdr3_aa: CASSGGPGRNTGELFF; v_call: TRBV27; j_call: TRBJ2-2; d_call: -; clone_size: -
cdr3_nt: TGTGCCAGCAGCTTATCGACCGGGACAAAGAACACTGAAGCTTTCTTT; cdr3_aa: CASSLSTGTKNTEAFF; v_call: TRBV7-9; j_call: TRBJ1-1; d_call: -; clone_size: -
cdr3_nt: TGCGCCAGCAGCTTGGAAAGGGTCCCCCGTGAGACCCAGTACTTC; cdr3_aa: CASSLERVPRETQYF; v_call: TRBV5-1; j_call: TRBJ2-5; d_call: -; clone_size: -
cdr3_nt: TGTGCCAGCAGCTCTGGGGGGGGCGGCTATGGCTACACCTTC; cdr3_aa: CASSSGGGGYGYTF; v_call: TRBV5-5; j_call: TRBJ1-2; d_call: -; clone_size: -
cdr3_nt: TGTGCCAGCAGTTATTCGTTGGACGGCAACACTGAAGCTTTCTTT; cdr3_aa: CASSYSLDGNTEAFF; v_call: TRBV6-5; j_call: TRBJ1-1; d_call: -; clone_size: few
cdr3_nt: TGTGCCAGCAGCCCTGGCGGGGCGGGGGCGAACATTCAGTACTTC; cdr3_aa: CASSPGGAGANIQYF; v_call: TRBV7-2; j_call: TRBJ2-4; d_call: -; clone_size: -
cdr3_nt: TGTGCCAGCAGCTTGGTCAAGGCGGTCCTCAATTCACCCCTCCACTTT; cdr3_aa: CASSLVKAVLNSPLHF; v_call: TRBV5-6; j_call: TRBJ1-6; d_call: -; clone_size: -
cdr3_nt: TGTGCCAGCAGCTTAAGGGGAAATTCCTACGAGCAGTACTTC; cdr3_aa: CASSLRGNSYEQYF; v_call: TRBV13; j_call: TRBJ2-7; d_call: -; clone_size: once
cdr3_nt: TGTGCCAGCGATGAGCAGCCATCTAACTATGGCTACACCTTC; cdr3_aa: CASDEQPSNYGYTF; v_call: TRBV7-2; j_call: TRBJ1-2; d_call: -; clone_size: -
cdr3_nt: TGCAGCGTTGAGGGGGACAGGGGGGATAGGAGCTCCTACAATGAGCAGTTCTTC; cdr3_aa: CSVEGDRGDRSSYNEQFF; v_call: TRBV29-1; j_call: TRBJ2-1; d_call: TRBD1; clone_size: -
cdr3_nt: TGCGCCAGCAGCCAAGATCCAGGGGATTCCGGAAACACCATATATTTT; cdr3_aa: CASSQDPGDSGNTIYF; v_call: TRBV4-3; j_call: TRBJ1-3; d_call: -; clone_size: -
cdr3_nt: TGTGCCAGCAGCCTAGGGAACATGAACACTGAAGCTTTCTTT; cdr3_aa: CASSLGNMNTEAFF; v_call: TRBV7-9; j_call: TRBJ1-1; d_call: -; clone_size: -